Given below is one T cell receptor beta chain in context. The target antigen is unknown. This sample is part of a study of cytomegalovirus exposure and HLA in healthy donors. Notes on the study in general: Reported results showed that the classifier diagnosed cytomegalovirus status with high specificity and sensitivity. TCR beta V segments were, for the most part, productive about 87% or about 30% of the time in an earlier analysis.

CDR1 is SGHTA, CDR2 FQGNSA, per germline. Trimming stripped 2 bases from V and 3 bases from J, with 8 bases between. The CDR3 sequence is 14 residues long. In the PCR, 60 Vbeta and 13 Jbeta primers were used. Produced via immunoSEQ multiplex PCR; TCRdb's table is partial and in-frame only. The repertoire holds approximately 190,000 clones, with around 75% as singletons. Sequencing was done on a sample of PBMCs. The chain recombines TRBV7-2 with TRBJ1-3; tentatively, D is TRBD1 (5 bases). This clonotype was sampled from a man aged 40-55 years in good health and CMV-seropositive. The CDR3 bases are TGTGCCAGCAGCTTACTAGGGGATGGAAACACCATATATTTT. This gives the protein CASSLLGDGNTIYF. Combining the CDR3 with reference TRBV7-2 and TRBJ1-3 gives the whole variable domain GAGVSQSPSNKVTEKGKDVELRCDPISGHTALYWYRQSLGQGLEFLIYFQGNSAPDKSGLPSDRFSAERTGGSVSTLTIQRTQQEDSAVYLCASSLLGDGNTIYFGEGSWLTVV.